This TCR beta chain was identified in a study of cytomegalovirus exposure and HLA in healthy donors. Among the 90 to 150 subjects of the validation cohort, separate from the roughly 670-subject first cohort, were the donors. After removal of 2 bases from V and 3 bases from J, the junction contained 11 bases not matched to a gene. The CDR3 consists of 20 residues. The method was immunoSEQ multiplex PCR; TCRdb's version includes in-frame clones alone and lacks a portion of them. Among 150,000 to 200,000 clones listed, 91% were seen once. Sequenced sample: PBMCs. The rearrangement uses TRBV5-3 and TRBJ2-1, with 16 bases that match TRBD2. TRBV5-3 is noted as an ORF with a role that remains uncertain. This TCR came from a young woman in good health and CMV-seropositive. CDR3 bases: TGTGCCAGAAGCTTCCTGGGACTAGCGGGAGGGGAAGGTTTCTACAATGAGCAGTTCTTC. Amino acids: CARSFLGLAGGEGFYNEQFF.